This is a list of T cell receptor beta chains from one sample in a study of vaccination effects on CD4 cells after COVID-19. Profiled with immunoSEQ multiplex PCR; TCRdb holds only in-frame clones, not every one. This sample has tens of thousands of clones; 65% to 80% occur once, and the top ten carry just under 3%. No antigen is known for these receptors. Material: CD4+ T cells from PBMCs cultured with HCoV-NL63 spike peptides, obtained before COVID-19 vaccination. These receptors were obtained from a human donor who received a COVID-19 vaccine. Each CDR3 is given with its conserved first and last residue.

v_gene: TRBV7-2
j_gene: TRBJ2-3
CDR3aa: CASSFTDTQYF

v_gene: TRBV11-2
j_gene: TRBJ2-3
CDR3aa: CASSLGGLYTDTQYF

v_gene: TRBV6-5
j_gene: TRBJ1-4
CDR3aa: CASSYSNRDSEKLFF

v_gene: TRBV24-1
j_gene: TRBJ2-3
CDR3aa: CATSGVPTGLLADTQYF

v_gene: TRBV5-8
j_gene: TRBJ2-3
CDR3aa: CASSLTGAGADTQYF

v_gene: TRBV18
j_gene: TRBJ1-1
CDR3aa: CASSPLGSGNTEAFF

v_gene: TRBV6-4
j_gene: TRBJ2-5
CDR3aa: CASSDSIVLYQETQYF

v_gene: TRBV6-6
j_gene: TRBJ2-1
CDR3aa: CASSRTNQREQFF

v_gene: TRBV7-3
j_gene: TRBJ2-6
CDR3aa: CASSPEPLGNVLTF

v_gene: TRBV10-3
j_gene: TRBJ1-1
CDR3aa: CAISESRGDNTEAFF

v_gene: TRBV5-1
j_gene: TRBJ1-2
CDR3aa: CASSLGQPNYGYTF

v_gene: TRBV10-3
j_gene: TRBJ1-2
CDR3aa: CAISATALSDYGYTF

v_gene: TRBV5-1
j_gene: TRBJ1-3
CDR3aa: CASSPTTQPGNTIYF

v_gene: TRBV30
j_gene: TRBJ2-1
CDR3aa: CAWTLAGGPYEQFF

v_gene: TRBV3-1/TRBV3-2
j_gene: TRBJ2-1
CDR3aa: CASSHDARGATRNEQFF

v_gene: TRBV10-3
j_gene: TRBJ2-3
CDR3aa: CAISADPGRSTDTQYF

v_gene: TRBV28
j_gene: TRBJ1-5
CDR3aa: CASSTQQGRRSF

v_gene: TRBV9
j_gene: TRBJ2-1
CDR3aa: CASSARTGNSYNEQFF

v_gene: TRBV12-5
j_gene: TRBJ2-5
CDR3aa: CASGLVQSWETQYF

v_gene: TRBV12-3/TRBV12-4
j_gene: TRBJ1-1
CDR3aa: CASSLNWASEAFF

v_gene: TRBV13
j_gene: TRBJ1-3
CDR3aa: CASSLRRGTGNTIYF

v_gene: TRBV18
j_gene: TRBJ2-3
CDR3aa: CASSPQPHSTDTQYF

v_gene: TRBV19
j_gene: TRBJ2-1
CDR3aa: CASSAAILAGGYNEQFF

v_gene: TRBV9
j_gene: TRBJ1-2
CDR3aa: CASSYQRGGNYGYTF

v_gene: TRBV4-1
j_gene: TRBJ1-2
CDR3aa: CASSQEIRSYGYTF

v_gene: TRBV6-5
j_gene: TRBJ1-6
CDR3aa: CASSYLQGNSPLHF

v_gene: TRBV27
j_gene: TRBJ1-6
CDR3aa: CASSWVSNSPLHF

v_gene: TRBV18
j_gene: TRBJ2-2
CDR3aa: CASSPFASGGYTGELFF

v_gene: TRBV15
j_gene: TRBJ2-3
CDR3aa: CATSRELASTDTQYF

v_gene: TRBV7-3
j_gene: TRBJ2-3
CDR3aa: CASSPTGFGDTQYF

v_gene: TRBV3-1/TRBV3-2
j_gene: TRBJ1-1
CDR3aa: CASRRGLNTEAFF

v_gene: TRBV19
j_gene: TRBJ2-6
CDR3aa: CASSSSRSSGANVLTF

v_gene: TRBV29-1
j_gene: TRBJ1-2
CDR3aa: CSVGGDVGNYGYTF

v_gene: TRBV29-1
j_gene: TRBJ2-1
CDR3aa: CSVYRGPSGGFNEQFF

v_gene: TRBV12-3/TRBV12-4
j_gene: TRBJ1-1
CDR3aa: CASSYRVEAFF

v_gene: TRBV18
j_gene: TRBJ1-2
CDR3aa: CASSPETRGDGYTF

v_gene: TRBV5-6
j_gene: TRBJ1-6
CDR3aa: CASSLSDRIDSPLHF